This T cell receptor (beta chain) originates from a study of T-cell memory formation after mild COVID-19. Study-wide background: Across donors, TCR clusters were largely donor specific.

This clonotype showed up many times. Its cognate antigen is unknown. Study findings and constraints: Mostly located in CM and EM were contracting CD4+ clones, with contracting CD8+ clones located in EMRA.

This CDR3 is 14 amino acids long. Trimming left V 2 bases short and J 5 bases short, with 15 bases between. In germline, CDR1 is SQVTM, CDR2 ANQGSEA. TCRdb re-called the 5' RACE reads with MiXCR, one entry per CDR3 protein. The sample contains 150,000 to 200,000 distinct CDR3 sequences, around a third of which appear only once. This chain links TRBV29-1 with TRBJ1-1; D is ambiguous. Sequencing input: PBMCs or a T cell subset sorted from them (not recorded which). The TCR was taken from an adult woman who had mild COVID-19 (a few samples of this study predate the infection). Cell type and time point are not known. The CDR3 region has the DNA TGCAGCGTTGAACCGCCCGCGAGGAAGACTGAAGCTTTCTTT. Translating it yields CSVEPPARKTEAFF.